This T cell receptor (beta chain) derives from a study of T cells after yellow fever vaccination (dated by TCRdb to the late 2010s). A note on the overall study: The SMART-Seq v4 Ultra Low Input RNA kit was used to prepare libraries from fractions with low cell numbers. The cohort comprised two healthy male donors, one aged 18 to 30 and one aged 30 to 40 years. Blood was collected at multiple timepoints before and after primary and secondary immunization, and bulk PBMC replicates and cell subsets were isolated. To follow T-cell clones before and after primary and booster YFV17D yellow fever vaccination, bulk TCR alpha and beta repertoires were sequenced over time.

The treatment or condition label on this specimen signifies: live attenuated yellow fever vaccine strain. Two biological replicates of bulk PBMCs were collected at each blood-draw timepoint. A standard Ficoll-Paque protocol was used to isolate PBMCs from peripheral blood. RNA was extracted with TriZol from bulk PBMCs, CD4 and CD8 fractions, and dextramer-positive and dextramer-negative fractions. Study-level results and caveats: Because abundant contaminating clonotypes from the bulk population could be contained in FACS-sorted repertoires, computational filtering was required. A small share of clonotypes occurred in both CD4 and CD8 compartments, likely arising from convergent recombination. After the booster, most clones that had expanded after primary vaccination were detected again (roughly 96% of CD4 and roughly 86% of CD8), suggesting broad maintenance of memory. Because the study included only a couple of donors, the extent to which the findings can be generalized is limited. Compared with the primary T-cell response, the secondary T-cell response was faster but weaker, reaching its peak on day 5 rather than on day 15.

This clonotype has only a few counts. What antigen it recognizes has not been identified. The input lacks base qualities; no much larger clone sits a single base away. TCR cDNA was synthesized by 5'RACE template switching, which introduced a universal primer site and unique molecular identifiers. Priming of cDNA synthesis was performed from both the TCR alpha and TCR beta constant segments. Two PCR steps were used to amplify libraries, with sample barcodes and sequencing adapters being added in the second step. Sequencing of the libraries was done on either Illumina HiSeq 2500 (2x100 bp) or NovaSeq (2x150 bp). Under the source paper's analysis protocol: MIGEC was used to demultiplex reads and collapse the reads into UMI consensus sequences, and MiXCR was used for V(D)J alignment. Using edgeR on replicate PBMC samples, clonotypes were called vaccine-responding if FDR was below 0.01 and the log2 fold change was above 5 up to day 15. Bulk clonotypes were assigned CD4 or CD8 identity according to which sequenced CD4 or CD8 repertoire held them at higher abundance. TCRdb handled the public reads itself, with Q25 trimming in fastp and clone calling in MiXCR, and kept productive beta chains. Here each entry gathers all rows of one CDR3 protein and keeps the most common genes and DNA. The V and J calls shown here were made by TCRdb, not taken from the authors' results. Present in this sample are hundreds of thousands of distinct CDR3 sequences, 9% to 15% of which were seen just once. 15% of the sample comes from the top ten.

The germline V gene provides CDR1 SGDLS and CDR2 YYNGEE. Ends trimmed: V by 4 bases, J by 5 bases; bases unmatched to a gene: 14. The CDR3 runs 17 amino acids, cysteine and phenylalanine included. Just CDR3 DNA is preserved here, 51 bases in frame from base 1. The receptor's source is a man aged 25 to 45 who received the YFV17D yellow fever vaccine. The sample consisted of PBMCs, taken on the day of the yellow fever booster vaccination. The sequence joins TRBV9 to TRBJ2-5, with 10 bases aligning to TRBD2. The bases are TGTGCCAGCAGCCCTCGGTCTAGCGGGAGTTCAGCGGAGACCCAGTACTTC. It codes for CASSPRSSGSSAETQYF.